Listed here are 25 T cell receptor beta chains from one sample, sequenced in a study of shared clonotypes between healthy human individuals. Measured with immunoSEQ multiplex PCR; TCRdb has only the in-frame clones, and not every one. The data hold 2 million to 2.5 million clones, with 90% to 97% observed a single time. Sequencing input: naive CD4+ T cells sorted from blood. Subset in this sample: CD45RA+ positively selected. Source of these receptors: a man aged 18 to 29 in good health.

This chain uses TRBV5-1 with TRBJ2-7; D is uncertain. Germline V gene sequence: CDR1 SGHRS, CDR2 YFSETQ. Trimming took 2 bases from V and 6 from J, leaving 15 bases between them. The CDR3 totals 14 residues. The CDR3 is CASSFSGSVVEQYF. CDR3 in DNA: TGCGCCAGCAGCTTCTCAGGTTCAGTGGTCGAGCAGTACTTC.

V is TRBV11-1 and J is TRBJ2-3, with D unclear. Germline V gene sequence: CDR1 SGHAT, CDR2 FQDESV (reference sequence). Trimming took 5 bases from V and 6 from J, leaving 12 bases between them. The CDR3 runs 13 residues. The CDR3 loop is CASSRRAFDTQYF. The CDR3 DNA reads TGTGCCAGCAGCCGCCGGGCCTTTGATACGCAGTATTTT.

A word on this clone: This sample also contains other DNA sequences that code for the same CDR3. The CDR3 spells CASSPGPPDTQYF. The CDR3, as DNA: TGCGCCAGCAGCCCCGGGCCCCCAGATACGCAGTATTTT. The chain joins TRBV5-1 to TRBJ2-3; no clear D. Germline V CDR1 and CDR2: SGHRS, YFSETQ. V was trimmed by 4 bases and J by 4 bases, leaving 10 bases between them. CDR3 length: 13 amino acids.

The V gene is TRBV4-1, the J gene TRBJ1-1, with a weak D call TRBD1 (5 bases). The CDR3 is 13 amino acids. Per germline, CDR1 MGHRA and CDR2 YSYEKL. The ends were cut back, 1 base at V and 3 bases at J, with 6 bases in the middle. CDR3 DNA: TGCGCCAGCAGCCAAGGGGGGTACACTGAAGCTTTCTTT. This sequence encodes CASSQGGYTEAFF.

This chain joins TRBV18 and TRBJ2-7; TRBD2 is a possible D gene (6 bases). Germline V gives CDR1 KGHSH, CDR2 LQKENI. V was cut by 6 bases and J by 0 bases, with 15 bases left in between. The CDR3 consists of 15 residues. CDR3 amino acids: CASSFTTGVSYEQYF. DNA for the CDR3: TGTGCCAGCTCGTTTACGACGGGGGTCTCCTACGAGCAGTACTTC.

This chain links TRBV11-2 with TRBJ2-3; maybe TRBD1 (6 bases). V was cut by 0 bases and J by 0 bases, with 10 bases left in between. Germline CDR1 reads SGHAT; CDR2 reads FQNNGV. This CDR3 is 16 amino acids long. CDR3 sequence reads: CASSLDLQGSTDTQYF. The CDR3 DNA reads as TGTGCCAGCAGCTTAGATCTCCAGGGGAGCACAGATACGCAGTATTTT.

This clone was detected only once. This chain connects TRBV28 to TRBJ1-2, with 7 nucleotides matching TRBD1. The CDR3 length is 13 residues. V trimming: 3 bases; J trimming: 4 bases; junction bases outside the gene matches: 2. Germline CDR1 MDHEN, CDR2 SYDVKM. The chain's CDR3 is CASSLGQIYGYTF. CDR3 bases: TGTGCCAGCAGTTTGGGACAGATCTATGGCTACACCTTC.

The sample holds one count of this clone. The chain has TRBV5-4 and TRBJ2-3, with D hard to call. V was cut by 3 bases and J by 2 bases, with 7 bases left in between. CDR1 is SGHNT, CDR2 YYREEE, per germline (reference sequence). The CDR3 consists of 13 residues. The DNA of the CDR3 is TGTGCCAGCAGCTCCCAGCTCACAGATACGCAGTATTTT. This codes for CASSSQLTDTQYF.

The chain employs TRBV4-3 and TRBJ1-1; 7 nucleotides line up with TRBD1. This CDR3 is 14 amino acids long. From germline, CDR1 is LGHNA and CDR2 YSLEER. Trimming cost V 4 bases and J 0 bases; bases outside gene matches: 2. CDR3 DNA sequence: TGCGCCAGCAGCCCAGGGGGGATGAACACTGAAGCTTTCTTT. Protein sequence: CASSPGGMNTEAFF.

The chain employs TRBV25-1 and TRBJ2-1; D might be TRBD1 (6 bases). Germline values: CDR1 MGHDK, CDR2 SYGVNS. V dropped 3 bases and J dropped 4 bases, with 13 bases sitting between them. The CDR3 has 15 residues. Written as DNA, the CDR3 is TGTGCCAGCAGTGACTGGCAGGGGCTTTACAATGAGCAGTTCTTC. Residues: CASSDWQGLYNEQFF.

The genes are TRBV7-8 and TRBJ1-1; the match to TRBD1 covers 9 bases. The CDR3 runs 15 residues. Germline CDR1 is SGHVS and CDR2 is FQNEAQ. The trim removed 3 bases at V and 2 bases at J, leaving 4 bases unmatched. CDR3 nucleotide sequence: TGTGCCAGCAGCTTTCCGACAGGGGGAAACACTGAAGCTTTCTTT. Translated: CASSFPTGGNTEAFF.

The genes are TRBV6-7 and TRBJ2-7; D ambiguous. TRBV6-7 is placed among ORFs of uncertain function. Trimming removed 4 bases from V and 0 bases from J, with 4 bases in between. The length of the CDR3 is 12 residues. DNA of the CDR3: TGTGCCAGCAGTTGCTACTCCTACGAGCAGTACTTC. Translating it yields CASSCYSYEQYF.

This chain joins TRBV5-1 and TRBJ1-1; D is perhaps TRBD1 (5 bases). Germline CDR1 SGHRS, CDR2 YFSETQ. The CDR3 covers 15 residues. Between the trimmed V and J ends, which lost 0 bases and 0 bases, there was a span of 9 bases. Here the CDR3 DNA reads TGCGCCAGCAGCTTGGAACGGGGGATGAACACTGAAGCTTTCTTT. Its translation: CASSLERGMNTEAFF.

The CDR3 region is CASSFSAGRAFF. CDR3 in DNA: TGTGCCAGCAGCTTCTCCGCTGGCAGAGCTTTCTTT. The rearrangement uses TRBV5-6 and TRBJ1-1; D remains ambiguous. Germline CDR1 is SGHDT and CDR2 is YYEEEE. Deletions cut 2 bases from V and 10 bases from J, with 12 bases between. The CDR3 covers 12 residues.

The chain employs TRBV5-1 and TRBJ2-3; 11 nucleotides line up with TRBD2. V lost 4 bases to trimming and J lost 2 bases; unmatched junction nucleotides: 9. The CDR3 is 17 amino acids. CDR1 is SGHRS and CDR2 is YFSETQ in the germline V gene. CDR3 sequence reads: CASSRSTSGSITDTQYF. CDR3 sequence (DNA): TGCGCCAGCAGCCGTTCCACTAGCGGGAGTATCACAGATACGCAGTATTTT.

The chain is built from TRBV5-1 and TRBJ2-3, with D hard to call. CDR1 is SGHRS and CDR2 is YFSETQ in the germline V gene. The CDR3 spans 12 residues. Trimming left V 0 bases short and J 5 bases short, with 4 bases between. In DNA form, the CDR3 reads TGCGCCAGCAGCTTGGAGCAAGATACGCAGTATTTT. It codes for CASSLEQDTQYF.

The chain has TRBV11-2 and TRBJ2-3; 7 positions agree with TRBD1. Germline V gives CDR1 SGHAT, CDR2 FQNNGV. V gave up 6 bases and J gave up 3 bases; unmatched junction bases: 15. This CDR3 has 17 amino acids. The CDR3 region has the DNA TGTGCCAGCAGGCTTAGAGGGGGCCAGGGTAGGACAGATACGCAGTATTTT. This gives the protein CASRLRGGQGRTDTQYF.

This chain uses TRBV20-1 with TRBJ1-1, with D uncertain. The germline CDR1 and CDR2 sequences are DFQATT and SNEGSKA (reference sequence). The CDR3 is 10 residues long. V was pared by 6 bases and J by 5 bases, with 7 bases between. CDR3 nucleotide sequence: TGCAGTGCGTGGCGGACTGAAGCTTTCTTT. Its translation is CSAWRTEAFF.

The rearrangement uses TRBV6-5 and TRBJ2-7, with D hard to call. Germline assignment: CDR1 MNHEY and CDR2 SVGAGI. V was trimmed by 4 bases and J by 0 bases, leaving 13 bases between them. This CDR3 is 15 amino acids long. The CDR3 coding sequence is TGTGCCAGCAGTTTAGGACGGTTGAGCTCCTACGAGCAGTACTTC. Residues: CASSLGRLSSYEQYF.

V usage is TRBV12-5 and J usage is TRBJ2-7, with no clear D. CDR3 size: 13 residues. The germline V and J ends were trimmed by 0 bases and 6 bases, with 9 bases remaining between them. Germline V gene lookup returns CDR1 LGHNT and CDR2 FRNRAP. CDR3 loop: CASGLVLSGEQYF. CDR3 nucleotides: TGTGCTAGTGGTTTGGTACTAAGTGGCGAGCAGTACTTC.

This chain links TRBV30 with TRBJ2-7, with D perhaps TRBD2 (7 bases). V was trimmed by 0 bases and J by 7 bases, leaving 19 bases between them. The CDR3 is 15 amino acids. CDR1 and CDR2 from the germline V gene are GTSNPN and SVGIG (reference sequence). The CDR3 nucleotides are TGTGCCTGGAGTGTACGGGCGGGGGCAAACGGGGAGCAGTACTTC. This encodes CAWSVRAGANGEQYF.

The chain has TRBV19 and TRBJ1-4; 12 bases line up with TRBD1. Germline CDR1 reads LNHDA; CDR2 reads SQIVND (reference sequence). The CDR3 has 14 residues. V was pared by 3 bases and J by 8 bases, with 1 base of the junction left unmatched. The CDR3 DNA reads as TGTGCCAGTAGTATGGGACAGGGGGCGGAAAAACTGTTTTTT. It yields the protein CASSMGQGAEKLFF.

CDR3 DNA sequence: TGTGCCAGCAGCTTCCGAGGGGTCTCAACGGCACACGAGCAGTACTTC. Translation gives CASSFRGVSTAHEQYF. This chain uses TRBV9 with TRBJ2-7; perhaps D is TRBD1 or TRBD2 (5 bases each). The CDR3 runs to 16 residues. The germline V and J ends were trimmed by 4 bases and 5 bases, with 22 bases remaining between them. Germline CDR1 SGDLS, CDR2 YYNGEE.

The chain is built from TRBV13 and TRBJ1-1; D possibly corresponds to TRBD1 (5 bases). Per the germline V gene, CDR1 is PRHDT and CDR2 is FYEKMQ (reference sequence). There are 15 residues in the CDR3. V gave up 5 bases and J gave up 1 base, with 14 bases separating them. CDR3 in amino acids: CASSRPRVTNTEAFF. The CDR3 coding sequence is TGTGCCAGCAGCCGACCCAGGGTGACGAACACTGAAGCTTTCTTT.

This clone has only a few counts. V and J are TRBV25-1 and TRBJ1-1; TRBD1 agrees at 10 bases. The CDR3 covers 16 residues. CDR1 and CDR2 from the germline V gene are MGHDK and SYGVNS. The V gene end was trimmed by 4 bases and the J gene end by 3 bases; junction bases not matched to a gene: 8. CDR3 coding DNA: TGTGCCAGCAGTGCCTCATTGGGGACAGGGGACACTGAAGCTTTCTTT. Protein product: CASSASLGTGDTEAFF.